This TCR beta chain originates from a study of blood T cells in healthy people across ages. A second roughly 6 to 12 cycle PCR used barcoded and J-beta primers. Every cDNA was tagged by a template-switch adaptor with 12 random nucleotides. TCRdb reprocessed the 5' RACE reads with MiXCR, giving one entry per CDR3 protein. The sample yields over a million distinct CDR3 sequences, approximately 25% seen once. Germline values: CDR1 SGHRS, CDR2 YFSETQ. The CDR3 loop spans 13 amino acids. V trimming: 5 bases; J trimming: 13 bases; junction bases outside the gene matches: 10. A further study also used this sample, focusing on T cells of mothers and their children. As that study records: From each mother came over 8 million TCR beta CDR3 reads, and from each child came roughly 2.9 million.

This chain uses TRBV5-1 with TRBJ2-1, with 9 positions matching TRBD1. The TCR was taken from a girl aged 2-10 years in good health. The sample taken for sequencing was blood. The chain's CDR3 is CASRSGTGSDQFF. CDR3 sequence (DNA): TGCGCCAGCAGATCGGGGACAGGGAGTGACCAGTTCTTC. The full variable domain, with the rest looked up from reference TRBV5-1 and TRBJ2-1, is KAGVTQTPRYLIKTRGQQVTLSCSPISGHRSVSWYQQTPGQGLQFLFEYFSETQRNKGNFPGRFSGRQFSNSRSEMNVSTLELGDSALYLCASRSGTGSDQFFGPGTRLTVL.